This T cell receptor beta chain was recovered during a study of blood T cell repertoires in COVID-19. Overall study context: Sites in the United States, Italy and Spain provided acute and convalescent COVID-19 samples. Sources were T cells, B-cell-depleted T cells, or PBMCs; the material itself was cDNA or gDNA.

Per the original data handling: Amplification of reference gene primers was used by the study to estimate nucleated cell counts. The repertoire was sequenced with immunoSEQ multiplex PCR; TCRdb's copy has only in-frame clones and lacks some. D and trimming come from the DNA, and the V and J calls and clone size come from that table. The sample lists over 10,000 clones, under 95% occurring once. This TCR was sampled from a man aged 65-85 years with active COVID-19. Sequenced input: peripheral blood.

Written as DNA, the CDR3 is TGTGCCAGCGACGGGGGCACTGAAGCTTTCTTT. Protein product: CASDGGTEAFF. The chain uses TRBV6-5 and TRBJ1-1; perhaps TRBD1 as D (5 bases). Per the germline V gene, CDR1 is MNHEY and CDR2 is SVGAGI. With 8 bases removed from V and 4 bases from J, the gap between germline ends came to 8 bases. This CDR3 comprises 11 residues.